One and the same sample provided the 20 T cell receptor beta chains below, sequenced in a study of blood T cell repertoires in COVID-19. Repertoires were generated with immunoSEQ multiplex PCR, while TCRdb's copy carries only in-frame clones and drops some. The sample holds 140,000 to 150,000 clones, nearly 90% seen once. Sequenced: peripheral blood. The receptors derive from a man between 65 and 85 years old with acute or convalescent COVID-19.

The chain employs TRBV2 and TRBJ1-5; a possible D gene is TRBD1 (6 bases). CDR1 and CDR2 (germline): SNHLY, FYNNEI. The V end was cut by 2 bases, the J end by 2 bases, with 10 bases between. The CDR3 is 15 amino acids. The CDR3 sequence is CASSEQGNGNQPQHF. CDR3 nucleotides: TGTGCCAGCAGTGAACAGGGGAACGGCAATCAGCCCCAGCATTTT.

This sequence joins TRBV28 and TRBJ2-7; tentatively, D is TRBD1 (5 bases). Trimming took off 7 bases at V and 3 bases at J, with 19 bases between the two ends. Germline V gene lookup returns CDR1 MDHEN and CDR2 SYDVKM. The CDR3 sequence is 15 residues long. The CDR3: CASTSNGAGLYEQYF. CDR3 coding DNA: TGTGCCAGCACCTCAAATGGGGCAGGGCTCTACGAGCAGTACTTC. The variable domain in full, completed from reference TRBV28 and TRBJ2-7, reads DVKVTQSSRYLVKRTGEKVFLECVQDMDHENMFWYRQDPGLGLRLIYFSYDVKMKEKGDIPEGYSVSREKKERFSLILESASTNQTSMYLCASTSNGAGLYEQYFGPGTRLTVT.

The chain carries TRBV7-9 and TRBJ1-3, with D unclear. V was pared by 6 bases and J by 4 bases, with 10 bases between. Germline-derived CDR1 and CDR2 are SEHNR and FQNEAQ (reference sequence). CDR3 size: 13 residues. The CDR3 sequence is CASRSPGGNTIYF. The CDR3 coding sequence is TGTGCCAGCAGGTCCCCGGGGGGAAACACCATATATTTT. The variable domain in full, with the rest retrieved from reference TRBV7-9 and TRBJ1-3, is DTGVSQNPRHKITKRGQNVTFRCDPISEHNRLYWYRQTLGQGPEFLTYFQNEAQLEKSRLLSDRFSAERPKGSFSTLEIQRTEQGDSAMYLCASRSPGGNTIYFGEGSWLTVV.

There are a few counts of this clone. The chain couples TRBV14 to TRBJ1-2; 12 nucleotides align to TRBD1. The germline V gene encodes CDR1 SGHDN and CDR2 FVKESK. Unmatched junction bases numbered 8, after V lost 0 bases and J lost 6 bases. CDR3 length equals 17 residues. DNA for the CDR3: TGTGCCAGCAGCCAAGATGGGACAGGGGGCATGATGAATGGCTACACCTTC. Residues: CASSQDGTGGMMNGYTF.

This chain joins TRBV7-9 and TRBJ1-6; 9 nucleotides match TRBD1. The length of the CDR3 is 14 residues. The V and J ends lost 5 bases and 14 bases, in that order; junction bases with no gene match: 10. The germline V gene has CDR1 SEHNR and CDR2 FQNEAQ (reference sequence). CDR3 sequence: CASSLDRGESTLHF. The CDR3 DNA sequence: TGTGCCAGCAGCCTGGACAGGGGTGAGTCGACCCTCCACTTT.

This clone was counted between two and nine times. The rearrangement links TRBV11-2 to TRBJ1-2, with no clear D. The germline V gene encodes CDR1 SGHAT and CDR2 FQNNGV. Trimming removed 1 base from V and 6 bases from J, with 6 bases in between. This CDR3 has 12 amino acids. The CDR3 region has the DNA TGTGCCAGCAGCTTAGCCTTCGATGGCTACACCTTC. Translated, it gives CASSLAFDGYTF.

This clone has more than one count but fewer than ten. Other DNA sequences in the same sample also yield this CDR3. The CDR3 protein is CASSFGGSSYNEQFF. The CDR3, as DNA: TGTGCCAGTAGTTTCGGGGGGAGCTCCTACAATGAGCAGTTCTTC. The V call is TRBV19, the J call TRBJ2-1; 7 bases map to TRBD2. V lost 5 bases and J lost 0; bases outside the gene matches: 4. The CDR3 has 15 amino acids. Germline loops: CDR1 LNHDA, CDR2 SQIVND (reference sequence).

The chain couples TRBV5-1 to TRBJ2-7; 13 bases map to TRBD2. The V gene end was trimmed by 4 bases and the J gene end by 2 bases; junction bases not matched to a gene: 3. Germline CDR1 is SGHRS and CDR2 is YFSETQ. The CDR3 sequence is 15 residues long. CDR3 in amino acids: CASSGTSGGAYEQYF. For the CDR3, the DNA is TGCGCCAGCAGCGGTACTAGCGGGGGGGCCTACGAGCAGTACTTC.

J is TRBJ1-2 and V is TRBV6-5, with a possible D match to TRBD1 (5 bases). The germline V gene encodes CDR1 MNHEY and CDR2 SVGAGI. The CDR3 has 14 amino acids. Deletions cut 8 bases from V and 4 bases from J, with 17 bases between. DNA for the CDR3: TGTGCCAGCGCCGAGGGGAGGGTTAGCTATGGCTACACCTTC. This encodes CASAEGRVSYGYTF.

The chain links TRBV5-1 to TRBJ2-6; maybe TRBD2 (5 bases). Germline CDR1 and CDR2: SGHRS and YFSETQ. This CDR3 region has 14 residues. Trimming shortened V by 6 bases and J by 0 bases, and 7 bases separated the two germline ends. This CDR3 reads CASMRASGANVLTF. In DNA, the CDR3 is TGCGCCAGCATGAGGGCCTCTGGGGCCAACGTCCTGACTTTC.

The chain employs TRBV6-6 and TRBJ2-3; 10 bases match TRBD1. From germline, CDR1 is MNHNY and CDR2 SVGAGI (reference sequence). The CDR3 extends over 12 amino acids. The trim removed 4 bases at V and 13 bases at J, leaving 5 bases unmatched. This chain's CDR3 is CASSSTGGEEYF. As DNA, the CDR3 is TGTGCCAGCAGTTCGACAGGGGGCGAGGAGTATTTT.

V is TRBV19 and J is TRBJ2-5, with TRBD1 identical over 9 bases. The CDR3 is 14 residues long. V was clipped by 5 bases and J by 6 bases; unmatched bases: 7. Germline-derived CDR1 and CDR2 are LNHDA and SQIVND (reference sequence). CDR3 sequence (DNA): TGTGCCAGTAGTTCGACAGGGGGTATAAAGACCCAGTACTTC. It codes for CASSSTGGIKTQYF.

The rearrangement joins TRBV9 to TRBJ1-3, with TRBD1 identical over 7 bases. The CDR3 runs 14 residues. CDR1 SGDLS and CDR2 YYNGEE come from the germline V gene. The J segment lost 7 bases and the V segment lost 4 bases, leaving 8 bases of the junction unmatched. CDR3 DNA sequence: TGTGCCAGCAGCACTGGACAGGCCGTGAACACCATATATTTT. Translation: CASSTGQAVNTIYF.

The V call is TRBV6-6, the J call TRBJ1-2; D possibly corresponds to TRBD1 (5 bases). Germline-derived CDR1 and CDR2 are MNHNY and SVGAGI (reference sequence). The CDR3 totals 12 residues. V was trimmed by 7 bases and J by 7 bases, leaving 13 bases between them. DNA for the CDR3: TGTGCCAGCACTTTAGGGGTGCCTGGCTACACCTTC. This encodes CASTLGVPGYTF.

The CDR3 nucleotides are TGTGCCTGGAGTGGCGGGTCCCATTGGGGAGATACGCAGTATTTT. It specifies CAWSGGSHWGDTQYF. The chain links TRBV30 to TRBJ2-3, with D maybe TRBD2 (5 bases). The V end was cut by 1 base, the J end by 5 bases, with 16 bases between. The CDR3 runs 15 residues. Germline CDR1 GTSNPN, CDR2 SVGIG (reference sequence).

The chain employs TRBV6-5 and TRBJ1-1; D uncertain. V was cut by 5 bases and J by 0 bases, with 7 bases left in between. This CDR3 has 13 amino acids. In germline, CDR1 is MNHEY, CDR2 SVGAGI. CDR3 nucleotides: TGTGCCAGCAGTAATACGGTGAACACTGAAGCTTTCTTT. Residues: CASSNTVNTEAFF.

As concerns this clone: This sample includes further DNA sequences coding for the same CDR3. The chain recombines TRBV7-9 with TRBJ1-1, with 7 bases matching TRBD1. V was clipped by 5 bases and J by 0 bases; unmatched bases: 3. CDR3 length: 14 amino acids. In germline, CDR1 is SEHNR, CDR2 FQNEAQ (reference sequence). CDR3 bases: TGTGCCAGCAGCCTCAGGGGGATGAACACTGAAGCTTTCTTT. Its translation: CASSLRGMNTEAFF. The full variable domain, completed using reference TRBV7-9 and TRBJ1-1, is DTGVSQNPRHKITKRGQNVTFRCDPISEHNRLYWYRQTLGQGPEFLTYFQNEAQLEKSRLLSDRFSAERPKGSFSTLEIQRTEQGDSAMYLCASSLRGMNTEAFFGQGTRLTVV.

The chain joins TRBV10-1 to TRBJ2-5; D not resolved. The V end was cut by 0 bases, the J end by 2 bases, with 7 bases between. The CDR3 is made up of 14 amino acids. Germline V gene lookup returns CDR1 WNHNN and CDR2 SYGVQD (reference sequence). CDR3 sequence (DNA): TGCGCCAGCAGTGAGTCCGCAGTACAAGAGACCCAGTACTTC. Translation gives CASSESAVQETQYF.

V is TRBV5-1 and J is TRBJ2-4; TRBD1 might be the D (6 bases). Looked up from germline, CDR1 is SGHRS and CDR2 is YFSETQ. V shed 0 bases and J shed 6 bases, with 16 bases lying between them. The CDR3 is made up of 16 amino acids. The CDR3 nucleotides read TGCGCCAGCAGCTTGGGTAGGGAGACAGGCCCAAACATTCAGTACTTC. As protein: CASSLGRETGPNIQYF.

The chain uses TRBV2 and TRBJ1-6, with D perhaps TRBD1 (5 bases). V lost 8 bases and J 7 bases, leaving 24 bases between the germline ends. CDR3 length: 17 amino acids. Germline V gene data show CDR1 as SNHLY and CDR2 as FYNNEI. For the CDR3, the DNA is TGTGCCAGCGCACCGGGACTTGGAGTTATGAGCAATTCACCCCTCCACTTT. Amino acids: CASAPGLGVMSNSPLHF.